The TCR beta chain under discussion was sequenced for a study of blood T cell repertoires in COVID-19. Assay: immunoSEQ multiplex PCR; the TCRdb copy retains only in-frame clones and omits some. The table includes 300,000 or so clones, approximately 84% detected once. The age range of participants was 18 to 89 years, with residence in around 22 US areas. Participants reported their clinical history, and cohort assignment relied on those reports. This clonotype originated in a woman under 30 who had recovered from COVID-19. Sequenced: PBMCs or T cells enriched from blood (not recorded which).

The CDR3 sequence is CASSARGTGYEKLFF. Written as DNA, the CDR3 is TGTGCCAGCAGCGCCCGCGGGACAGGGTATGAAAAACTGTTTTTT. The V call is TRBV9, the J call TRBJ1-4, with TRBD1 matching 9 bases. The CDR3 extends over 15 amino acids. CDR1 and CDR2 (germline): SGDLS, YYNGEE. J lost 6 bases, V lost 3 bases, and 6 bases had no gene match.